This paragraph covers one T cell receptor beta chain sequence. The assay was immunoSEQ multiplex PCR, and TCRdb's table has in-frame clones only and misses some. Among hundreds of thousands of clones listed, 89% were seen once. In germline, CDR1 is SGHAT, CDR2 FQNNGV. J was trimmed by 9 bases and V by 7 bases; bases with no gene match: 12. The CDR3 has 15 residues. Participants were placed into cohorts based on the clinical history they reported. Cohort 3 recovery required two negative PCRs, clearance, or symptom resolution. This entry comes from a study of blood T cell repertoires in COVID-19. Study details: The United States, Italy and Spain provided the acute and convalescent COVID-19 samples. Sample material is recorded as cDNA or gDNA derived from T cells, B-cell-depleted T cells, or PBMCs.

Sequencing input: PBMCs or T cells enriched from blood (not recorded which). The genes are TRBV11-2 and TRBJ2-1, with 10 bases fitting TRBD2. This receptor was identified in a woman aged 40 to 49 who had recovered from COVID-19. The CDR3: CASTHSGGPGVEQFF. CDR3 nucleotide sequence: TGTGCCAGCACCCATAGCGGGGGGCCCGGGGTTGAGCAGTTCTTC.